This entry concerns a single TCR beta chain. These data come from a study of OX40 agonist ivuxolimab in advanced cancers. Measured with immunoSEQ multiplex PCR; TCRdb has only the in-frame clones, and not every one. The data hold 70,000 to 85,000 clones, with 86% observed a single time. CDR1 is SGHNT, CDR2 YYREEE, per germline (reference sequence). The CDR3 loop spans 15 amino acids. Sampled blood was obtained at baseline, cycle 4 day 1, and cycle 7 day 1. This chain connects TRBV5-4 to TRBJ2-5, with TRBD2 matching over 7 bases. The end of the DNA is better explained by TRBJ2-7, so the J call may be wrong. The origin of this receptor is an adult with an advanced solid tumor such as melanoma, head and neck, liver or kidney cancer. The sequencing here drew on CD4+ or CD8+ T cells sorted from blood, taken in a trial of the OX40 agonist ivuxolimab. The CDR3 here is CASSLMSSGTYEQYF. CDR3 nucleotide sequence: TGTGCCAGCAGCTTGATGTCTAGCGGAACCTACGAGCAGTACTTC.